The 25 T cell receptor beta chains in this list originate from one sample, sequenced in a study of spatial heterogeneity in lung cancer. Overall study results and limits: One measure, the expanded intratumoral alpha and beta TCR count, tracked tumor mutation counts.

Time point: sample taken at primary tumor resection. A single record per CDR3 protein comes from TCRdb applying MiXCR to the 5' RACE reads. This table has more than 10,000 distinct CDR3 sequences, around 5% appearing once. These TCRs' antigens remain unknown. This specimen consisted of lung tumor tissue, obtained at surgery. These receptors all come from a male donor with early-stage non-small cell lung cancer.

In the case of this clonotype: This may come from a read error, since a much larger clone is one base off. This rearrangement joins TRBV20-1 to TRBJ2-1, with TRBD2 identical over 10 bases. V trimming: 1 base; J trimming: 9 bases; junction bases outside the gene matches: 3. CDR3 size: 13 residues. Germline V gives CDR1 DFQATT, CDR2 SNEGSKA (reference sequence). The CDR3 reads CSARVGLAAEQFF. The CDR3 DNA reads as TGCAGTGCTAGAGTAGGACTAGCGGCTGAGCAGTTCTTC.

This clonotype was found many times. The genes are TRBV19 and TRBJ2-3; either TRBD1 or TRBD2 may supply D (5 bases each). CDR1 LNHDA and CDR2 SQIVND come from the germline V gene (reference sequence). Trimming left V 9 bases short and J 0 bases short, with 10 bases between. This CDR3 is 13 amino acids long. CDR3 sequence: CASRDRSTDTQYF. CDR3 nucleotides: TGTGCCAGCCGGGACCGCAGCACAGATACGCAGTATTTT.

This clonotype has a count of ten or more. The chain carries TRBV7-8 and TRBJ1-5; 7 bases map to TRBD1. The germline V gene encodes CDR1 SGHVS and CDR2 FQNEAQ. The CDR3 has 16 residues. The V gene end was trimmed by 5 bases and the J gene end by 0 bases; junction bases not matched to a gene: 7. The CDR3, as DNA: TGTGCCAGCAGCAGAGGGACAGACCATAGCAATCAGCCCCAGCATTTT. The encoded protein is CASSRGTDHSNQPQHF.

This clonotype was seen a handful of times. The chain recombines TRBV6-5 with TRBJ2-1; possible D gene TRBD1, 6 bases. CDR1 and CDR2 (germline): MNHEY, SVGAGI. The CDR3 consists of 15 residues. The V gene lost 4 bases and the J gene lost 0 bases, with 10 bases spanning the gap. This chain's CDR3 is CASSFGQSSYNEQFF. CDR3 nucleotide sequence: TGTGCCAGCAGTTTCGGACAGAGCTCCTACAATGAGCAGTTCTTC.

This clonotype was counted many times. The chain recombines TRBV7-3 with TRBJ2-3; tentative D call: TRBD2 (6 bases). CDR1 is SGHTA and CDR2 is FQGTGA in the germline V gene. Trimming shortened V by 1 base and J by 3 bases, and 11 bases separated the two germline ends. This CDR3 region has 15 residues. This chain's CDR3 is CASSLMGLGTDTQYF. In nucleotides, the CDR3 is TGTGCCAGCAGCTTAATGGGACTTGGTACAGATACGCAGTATTTT.

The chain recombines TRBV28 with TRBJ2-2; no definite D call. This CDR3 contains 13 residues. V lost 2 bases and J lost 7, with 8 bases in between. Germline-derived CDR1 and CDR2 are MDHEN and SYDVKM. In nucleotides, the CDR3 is TGTGCCAGCAGTTTAGAGGTCTTCGGGGAGCTGTTTTTT. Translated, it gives CASSLEVFGELFF.

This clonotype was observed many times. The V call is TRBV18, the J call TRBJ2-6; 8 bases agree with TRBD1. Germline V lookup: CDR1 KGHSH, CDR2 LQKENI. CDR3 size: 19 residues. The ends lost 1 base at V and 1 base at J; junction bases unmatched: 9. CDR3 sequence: CASSPRQGALNSGANVLTF. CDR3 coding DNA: TGTGCCAGCTCACCACGTCAGGGGGCGCTTAATTCTGGGGCCAACGTCCTGACTTTC.

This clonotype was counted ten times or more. As DNA, the CDR3 is TGTGCCAGCAGCCCGGGACTGGGGTTGGATACGCAGTATTTT. Protein sequence: CASSPGLGLDTQYF. The rearrangement links TRBV5-4 to TRBJ2-3, with D perhaps matching TRBD2 (6 bases). Trimming shortened V by 4 bases and J by 6 bases, and 15 bases separated the two germline ends. Germline V gene lookup returns CDR1 SGHNT and CDR2 YYREEE (reference sequence). The CDR3 length is 14 residues.

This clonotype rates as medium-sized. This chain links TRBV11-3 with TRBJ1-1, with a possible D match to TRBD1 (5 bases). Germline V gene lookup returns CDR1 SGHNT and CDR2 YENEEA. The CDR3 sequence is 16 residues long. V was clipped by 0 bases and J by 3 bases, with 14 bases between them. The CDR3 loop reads CASSLDIRVWDTEAFF. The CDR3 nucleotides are TGTGCCAGCAGCTTAGATATCAGGGTCTGGGACACTGAAGCTTTCTTT.

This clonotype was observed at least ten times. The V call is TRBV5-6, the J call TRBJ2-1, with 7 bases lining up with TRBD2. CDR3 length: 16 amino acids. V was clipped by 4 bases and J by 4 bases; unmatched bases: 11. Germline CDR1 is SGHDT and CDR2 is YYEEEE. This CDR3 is CASSGFAGEGYNEQFF. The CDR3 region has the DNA TGTGCCAGCAGCGGCTTTGCGGGAGAGGGGTACAATGAGCAGTTCTTC.

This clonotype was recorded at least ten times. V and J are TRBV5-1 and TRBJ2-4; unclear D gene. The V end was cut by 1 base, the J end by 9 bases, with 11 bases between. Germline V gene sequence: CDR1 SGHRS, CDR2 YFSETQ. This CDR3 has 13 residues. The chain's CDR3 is CASSLLRGGIQYF. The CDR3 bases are TGCGCCAGCAGCTTGTTGCGAGGCGGCATTCAGTACTTC. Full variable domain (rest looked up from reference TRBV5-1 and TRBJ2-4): KAGVTQTPRYLIKTRGQQVTLSCSPISGHRSVSWYQQTPGQGLQFLFEYFSETQRNKGNFPGRFSGRQFSNSRSEMNVSTLELGDSALYLCASSLLRGGIQYFGAGTRLSVL.

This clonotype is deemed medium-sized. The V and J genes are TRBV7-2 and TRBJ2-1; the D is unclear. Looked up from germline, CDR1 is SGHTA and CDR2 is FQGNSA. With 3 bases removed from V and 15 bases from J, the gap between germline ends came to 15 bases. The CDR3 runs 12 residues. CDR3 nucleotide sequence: TGTGCCAGCAGCTTGTCGGGCATATTTCCGTTCTTC. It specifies CASSLSGIFPFF.

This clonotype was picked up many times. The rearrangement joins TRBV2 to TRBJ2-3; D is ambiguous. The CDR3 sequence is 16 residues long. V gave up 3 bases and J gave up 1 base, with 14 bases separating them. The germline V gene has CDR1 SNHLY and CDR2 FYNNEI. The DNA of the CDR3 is TGTGCCAGCAGTGATGGGCAACTCTGGGGCACAGATACGCAGTATTTT. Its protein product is CASSDGQLWGTDTQYF.

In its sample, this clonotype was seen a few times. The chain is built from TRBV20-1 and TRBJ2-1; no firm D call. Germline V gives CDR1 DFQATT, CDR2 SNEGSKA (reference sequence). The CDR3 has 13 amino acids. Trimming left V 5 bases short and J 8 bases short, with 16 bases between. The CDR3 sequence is CSASPDHRDEQFF. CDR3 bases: TGCAGTGCTTCGCCGGACCACAGAGATGAGCAGTTCTTC.

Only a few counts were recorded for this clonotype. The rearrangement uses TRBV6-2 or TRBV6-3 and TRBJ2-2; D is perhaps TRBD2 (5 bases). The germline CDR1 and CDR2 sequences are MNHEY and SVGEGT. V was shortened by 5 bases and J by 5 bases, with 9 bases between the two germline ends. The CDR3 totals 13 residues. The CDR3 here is CASSERTTGELFF. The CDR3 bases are TGTGCCAGCAGTGAGAGGACTACCGGGGAGCTGTTTTTT.

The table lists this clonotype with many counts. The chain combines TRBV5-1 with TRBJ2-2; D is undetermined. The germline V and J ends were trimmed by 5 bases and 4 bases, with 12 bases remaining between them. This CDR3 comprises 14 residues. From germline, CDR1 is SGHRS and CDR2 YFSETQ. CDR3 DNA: TGCGCCAGCAGAAGAGAGTTTGGCACCGGGGAGCTGTTTTTT. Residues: CASRREFGTGELFF.

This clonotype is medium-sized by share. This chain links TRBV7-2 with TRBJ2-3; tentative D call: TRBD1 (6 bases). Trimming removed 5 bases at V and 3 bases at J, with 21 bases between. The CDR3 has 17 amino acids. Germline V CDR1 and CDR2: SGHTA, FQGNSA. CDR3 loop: CASSPGLSQGITDTQYF. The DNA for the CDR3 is TGTGCCAGCAGCCCAGGGTTGTCCCAGGGGATTACAGATACGCAGTATTTT.

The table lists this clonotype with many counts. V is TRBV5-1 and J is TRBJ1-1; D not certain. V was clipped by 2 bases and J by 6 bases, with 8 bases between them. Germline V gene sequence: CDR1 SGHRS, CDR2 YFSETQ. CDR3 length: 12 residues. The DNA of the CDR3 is TGCGCCAGCAGCTTCCCGGGCTCTGAAGCTTTCTTT. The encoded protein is CASSFPGSEAFF.

The CDR3 bases are TGTGCCAGCAGTTTATGGAGGACTGAAGCTTTCTTT. This sequence encodes CASSLWRTEAFF. This chain connects TRBV12-3 or TRBV12-4 to TRBJ1-1; D uncertain. This CDR3 has 12 residues. The germline V and J ends were trimmed by 2 bases and 5 bases, with 6 bases remaining between them.

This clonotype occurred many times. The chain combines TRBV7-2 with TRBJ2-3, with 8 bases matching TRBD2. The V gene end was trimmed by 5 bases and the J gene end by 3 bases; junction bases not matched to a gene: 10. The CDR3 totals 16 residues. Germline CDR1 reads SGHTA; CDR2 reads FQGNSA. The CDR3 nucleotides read TGTGCCAGCAGCCAGGCTAGACTAGCGACGACAGATACGCAGTATTTT. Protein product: CASSQARLATTDTQYF. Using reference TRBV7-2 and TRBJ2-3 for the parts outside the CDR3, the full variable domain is GAGVSQSPSNKVTEKGKDVELRCDPISGHTALYWYRQSLGQGLEFLIYFQGNSAPDKSGLPSDRFSAERTGGSVSTLTIQRTQQEDSAVYLCASSQARLATTDTQYFGPGTRLTVL.

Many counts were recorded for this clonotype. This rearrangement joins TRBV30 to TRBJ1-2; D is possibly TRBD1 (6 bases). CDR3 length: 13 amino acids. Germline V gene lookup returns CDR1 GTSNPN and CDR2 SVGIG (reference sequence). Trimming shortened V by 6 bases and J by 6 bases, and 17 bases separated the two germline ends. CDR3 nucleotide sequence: TGTGCCTGTCTCAATACAGGGTGGGATGGCTACACCTTC. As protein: CACLNTGWDGYTF.

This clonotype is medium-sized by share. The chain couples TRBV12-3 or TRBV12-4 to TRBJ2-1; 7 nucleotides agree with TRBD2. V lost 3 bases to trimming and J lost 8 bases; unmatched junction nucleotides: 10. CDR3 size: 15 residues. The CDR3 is CASSFEIKSGDEQFF. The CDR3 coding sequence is TGTGCCAGCAGTTTCGAGATTAAGAGCGGGGATGAGCAGTTCTTC.

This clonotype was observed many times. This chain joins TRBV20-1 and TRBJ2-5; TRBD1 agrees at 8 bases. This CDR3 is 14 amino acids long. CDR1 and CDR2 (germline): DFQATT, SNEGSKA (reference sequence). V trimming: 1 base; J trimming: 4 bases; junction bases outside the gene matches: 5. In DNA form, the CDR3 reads TGCAGTGCTAGAGTCGTTCAGGGGGCAGAGACCCAGTACTTC. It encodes CSARVVQGAETQYF.

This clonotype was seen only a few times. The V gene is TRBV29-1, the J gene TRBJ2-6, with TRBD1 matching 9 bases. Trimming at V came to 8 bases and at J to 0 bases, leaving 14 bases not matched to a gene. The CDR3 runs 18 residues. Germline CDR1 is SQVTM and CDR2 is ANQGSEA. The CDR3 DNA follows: TGCAGCACTCTCCCCCGACAGGGGGGAAGCTCTGGGGCCAACGTCCTGACTTTC. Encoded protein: CSTLPRQGGSSGANVLTF. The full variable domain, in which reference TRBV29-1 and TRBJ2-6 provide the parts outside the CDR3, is SAVISQKPSRDICQRGTSLTIQCQVDSQVTMMFWYRQQPGQSLTLIATANQGSEATYESGFVIDKFPISRPNLTFSTLTVSNMSPEDSSIYLCSTLPRQGGSSGANVLTFGAGSRLTVL.

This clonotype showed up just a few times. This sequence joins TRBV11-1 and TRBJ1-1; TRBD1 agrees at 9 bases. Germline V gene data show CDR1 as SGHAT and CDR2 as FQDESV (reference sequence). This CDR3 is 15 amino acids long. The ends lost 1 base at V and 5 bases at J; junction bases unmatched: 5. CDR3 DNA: TGTGCCAGCAGCTTAGTCACAGGGGGCTGGACTGAAGCTTTCTTT. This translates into CASSLVTGGWTEAFF.